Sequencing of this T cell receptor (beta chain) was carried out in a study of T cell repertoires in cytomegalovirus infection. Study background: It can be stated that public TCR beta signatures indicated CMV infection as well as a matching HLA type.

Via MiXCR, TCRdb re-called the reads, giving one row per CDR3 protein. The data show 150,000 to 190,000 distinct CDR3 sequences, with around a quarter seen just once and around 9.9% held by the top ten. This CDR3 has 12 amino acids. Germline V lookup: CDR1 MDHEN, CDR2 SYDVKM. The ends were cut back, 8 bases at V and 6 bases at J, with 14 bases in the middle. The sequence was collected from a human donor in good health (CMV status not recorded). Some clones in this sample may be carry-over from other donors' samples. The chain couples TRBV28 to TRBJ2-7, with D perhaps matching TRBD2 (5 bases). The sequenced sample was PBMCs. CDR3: CASGLAPIEQYF. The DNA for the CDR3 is TGTGCCAGCGGACTGGCCCCGATCGAGCAGTACTTC.